Listed below are T cell receptor beta chains from one sample, sequenced in a study of beta chain features in type 1 diabetes. Assay: immunoSEQ multiplex PCR; the TCRdb copy retains only in-frame clones and omits some. The repertoire holds about 650,000 clones, with around 12% as singletons. The sequencing input was naive CD4+ T cells from blood. These receptors all stem from a man aged 30-40 years with type 1 diabetes. Each CDR3 is given with its conserved first and last residue.

V gene	J gene	CDR3 protein
TRBV21-1	TRBJ1-6	CASRNCKDRGMITYNSPLHF
TRBV4-3	TRBJ1-6	CASSQGGQGRRTYNSPLHF
TRBV30	TRBJ1-6	CAWREGPNSPLHF
TRBV6-6	TRBJ2-7	CASSYQGLYEQYF
TRBV25-1	TRBJ2-3	CASSDPGTRADTQYF
TRBV4-3	TRBJ2-7	CASSQGPGYEQYF
TRBV4-3	TRBJ2-5	CASSPGARIQETQYF
TRBV11-2	TRBJ1-2	CASSSDVNYGYTF
TRBV7-8	TRBJ2-2	CASSLVPKNTGELFF
TRBV30	TRBJ1-2	CAWSVQGYGYTF
TRBV7-9	TRBJ2-5	CASSLVSRTQYF
TRBV29-1	TRBJ2-3	CSVVRGTDTQYF
TRBV15	TRBJ2-2	CATSRAGLAANTGELFF
TRBV29-1	NA	CSVPQGSSYEQYF
TRBV27	TRBJ1-2	CASSLSSDRSYGYTF
TRBV18	TRBJ2-2	CASSLTGTQNTGELFF
TRBV29-1	TRBJ2-1	CSGVRDGSYNEQFF
TRBV4-2	TRBJ1-6	CASSRGQGNNSPLHF
TRBV29-1	TRBJ2-3	CSAAPGQGSDTQYF
TRBV10-3	TRBJ2-3	CAISVGADTQYF
TRBV28	TRBJ2-7	CATSTGSYEQYF
TRBV6-5	TRBJ2-6	CASSPGSGANVLTF
TRBV28	TRBJ1-5	CASSSGQGVTDQPQHF
TRBV5-1	TRBJ1-2	CASSEGQGNYGYTF
TRBV2	TRBJ1-2	CASRTGEYYGYTF
TRBV29-1	TRBJ1-3	CSAIGGSSGNTIYF
TRBV7-9	TRBJ2-1	CASSRPGTGNNEQFF
TRBV6-1	TRBJ2-7	CASIGIDAPGYF
TRBV18	TRBJ1-2	CASSPREGGYTF
TRBV25-1	TRBJ2-3	CASSESSNTQYF
TRBV7-8	TRBJ1-4	CASSRLHATNEKLFF
TRBV28	TRBJ1-6	CASSRRTGGGYNSPLHF
TRBV19	TRBJ1-2	CASSIPWGDSNYGYTF
TRBV7-7	TRBJ2-1	CASSLTIGTGSYNEQFF
TRBV4-3	TRBJ2-1	CASSQEVRSYNEQFF
TRBV11-2	TRBJ1-4	CASSLGRSLATNEKLFF
TRBV29-1	TRBJ2-3	CSVEDLSGGTDTQYF
TRBV7-2	TRBJ2-7	CASSLARSYEQYF
TRBV2	TRBJ2-7	CASSPTGYEQYF
TRBV6-6	TRBJ1-5	CASSYERAGSNQPQHF
TRBV18	TRBJ1-2	CASSPRDRDGYTF
TRBV11-2	TRBJ2-1	CASSSGLLSSYNEQFF
TRBV7-9	TRBJ1-2	CASSFDSRGYTF
TRBV7-2	TRBJ2-7	CASSTRPGQSFHEQYF
TRBV18	TRBJ2-5	CASSPRGSQETQYF
TRBV27	TRBJ2-5	CAIGGGLQETQYF
TRBV9	TRBJ2-1	CASSGKGQGSWDNEQFF
TRBV4-3	TRBJ2-7	CASSRRAQGRYEQYF
TRBV9	TRBJ2-5	CASSVGASGFGETQYF